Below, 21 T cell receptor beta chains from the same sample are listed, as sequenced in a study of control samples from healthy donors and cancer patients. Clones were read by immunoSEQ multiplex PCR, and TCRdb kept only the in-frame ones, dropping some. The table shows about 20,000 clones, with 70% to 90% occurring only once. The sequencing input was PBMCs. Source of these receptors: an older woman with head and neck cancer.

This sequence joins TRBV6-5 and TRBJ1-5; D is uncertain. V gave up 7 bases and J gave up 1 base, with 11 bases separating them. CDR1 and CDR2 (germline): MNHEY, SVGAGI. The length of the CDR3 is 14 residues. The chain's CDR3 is CASNSLGSNQPQHF. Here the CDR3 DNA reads TGTGCCAGCAACTCCCTGGGGAGCAATCAGCCCCAGCATTTT.

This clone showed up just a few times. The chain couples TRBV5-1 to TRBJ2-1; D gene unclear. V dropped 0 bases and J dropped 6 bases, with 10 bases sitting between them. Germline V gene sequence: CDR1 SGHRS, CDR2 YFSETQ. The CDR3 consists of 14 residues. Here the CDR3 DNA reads TGCGCCAGCAGCTTGGGATCAGGTTTCAATGAGCAGTTCTTC. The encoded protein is CASSLGSGFNEQFF.

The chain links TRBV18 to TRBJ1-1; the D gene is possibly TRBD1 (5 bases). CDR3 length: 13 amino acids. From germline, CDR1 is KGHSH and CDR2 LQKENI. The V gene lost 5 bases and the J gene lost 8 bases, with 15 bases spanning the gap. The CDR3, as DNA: TGTGCCAGCTCAGTAACACGGGACTACGAAGCTTTCTTT. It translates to CASSVTRDYEAFF.

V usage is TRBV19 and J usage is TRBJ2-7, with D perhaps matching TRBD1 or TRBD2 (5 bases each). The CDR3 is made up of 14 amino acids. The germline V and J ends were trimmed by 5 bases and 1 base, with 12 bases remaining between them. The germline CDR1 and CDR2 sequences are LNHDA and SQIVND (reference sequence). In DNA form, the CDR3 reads TGTGCCAGTAGTGATCCGGGGCTGTCCTACGAGCAGTACTTC. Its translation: CASSDPGLSYEQYF.

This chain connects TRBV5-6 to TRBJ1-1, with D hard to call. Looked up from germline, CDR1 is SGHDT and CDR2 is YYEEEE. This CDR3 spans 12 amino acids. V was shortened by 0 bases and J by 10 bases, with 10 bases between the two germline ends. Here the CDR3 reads CASSLADTGAFF. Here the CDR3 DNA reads TGTGCCAGCAGCTTGGCTGACACGGGAGCTTTCTTT. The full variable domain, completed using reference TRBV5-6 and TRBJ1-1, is DAGVTQSPTHLIKTRGQQVTLRCSPKSGHDTVSWYQQALGQGPQFIFQYYEEEERQRGNFPDRFSGHQFPNYSSELNVNALLLGDSALYLCASSLADTGAFFGQGTRLTVV.

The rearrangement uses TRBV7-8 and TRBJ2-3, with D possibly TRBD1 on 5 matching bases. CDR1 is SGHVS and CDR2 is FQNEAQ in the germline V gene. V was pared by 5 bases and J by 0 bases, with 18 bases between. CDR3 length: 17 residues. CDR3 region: CASSTRQRSLSTDTQYF. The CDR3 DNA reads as TGTGCCAGCAGCACCCGACAGAGATCATTGAGCACAGATACGCAGTATTTT. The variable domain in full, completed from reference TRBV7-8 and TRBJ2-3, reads GAGVSQSPRYKVAKRGQDVALRCDPISGHVSLFWYQQALGQGPEFLTYFQNEAQLDKSGLPSDRFFAERPEGSVSTLKIQRTQQEDSAVYLCASSTRQRSLSTDTQYFGPGTRLTVL.

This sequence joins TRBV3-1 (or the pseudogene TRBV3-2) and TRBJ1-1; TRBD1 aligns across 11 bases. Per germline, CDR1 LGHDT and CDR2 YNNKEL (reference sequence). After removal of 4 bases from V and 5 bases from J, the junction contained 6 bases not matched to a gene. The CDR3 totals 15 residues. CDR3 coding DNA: TGTGCCAGCAGCCCCGGGACAGGGGGAGAGACTGAAGCTTTCTTT. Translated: CASSPGTGGETEAFF.

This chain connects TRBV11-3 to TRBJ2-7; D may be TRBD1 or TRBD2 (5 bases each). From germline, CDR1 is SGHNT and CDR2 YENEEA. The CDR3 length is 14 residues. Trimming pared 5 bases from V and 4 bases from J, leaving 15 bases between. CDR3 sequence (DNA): TGTGCCAGCAGCCCCCGGGACGGATCTTACGAGCAGTACTTC. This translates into CASSPRDGSYEQYF. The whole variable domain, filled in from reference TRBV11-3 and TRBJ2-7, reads EAGVVQSPRYKIIEKKQPVAFWCNPISGHNTLYWYLQNLGQGPELLIRYENEEAVDDSQLPKDRFSAERLKGVDSTLKIQPAELGDSAVYLCASSPRDGSYEQYFGPGTRLTVT.

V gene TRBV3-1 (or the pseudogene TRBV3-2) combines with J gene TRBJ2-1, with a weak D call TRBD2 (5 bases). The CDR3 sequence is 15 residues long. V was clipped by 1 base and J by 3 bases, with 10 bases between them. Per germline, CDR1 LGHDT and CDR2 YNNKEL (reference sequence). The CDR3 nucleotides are TGTGCCAGCAGCCAAGGATCTAGCTTCTACAATGAGCAGTTCTTC. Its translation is CASSQGSSFYNEQFF.

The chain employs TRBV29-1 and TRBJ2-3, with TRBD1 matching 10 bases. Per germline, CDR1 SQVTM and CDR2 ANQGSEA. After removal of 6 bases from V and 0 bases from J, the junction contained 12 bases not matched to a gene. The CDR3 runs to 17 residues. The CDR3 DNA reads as TGCAGCGTCACCGGGACAGGGGTCTTCCTTAGCACAGATACGCAGTATTTT. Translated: CSVTGTGVFLSTDTQYF.

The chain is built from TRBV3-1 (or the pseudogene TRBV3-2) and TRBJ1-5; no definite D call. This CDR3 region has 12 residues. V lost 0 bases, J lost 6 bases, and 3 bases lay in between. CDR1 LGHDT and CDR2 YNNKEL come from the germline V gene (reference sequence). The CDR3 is CASSQESQPQHF. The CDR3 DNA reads TGTGCCAGCAGCCAAGAAAGTCAGCCCCAGCATTTT.

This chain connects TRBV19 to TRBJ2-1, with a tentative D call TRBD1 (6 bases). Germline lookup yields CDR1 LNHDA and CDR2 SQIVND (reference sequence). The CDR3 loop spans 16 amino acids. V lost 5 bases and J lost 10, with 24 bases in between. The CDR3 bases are TGTGCCAGTAGTCGGTGGACAGCCCAGGACCCGGGGGAGCAGTTCTTC. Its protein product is CASSRWTAQDPGEQFF.

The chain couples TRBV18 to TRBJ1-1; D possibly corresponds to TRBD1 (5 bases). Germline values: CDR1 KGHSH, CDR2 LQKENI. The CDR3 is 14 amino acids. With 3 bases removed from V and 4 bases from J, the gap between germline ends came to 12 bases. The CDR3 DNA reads TGTGCCAGCTCACCCCCGGTGAGGGGCACTGAAGCTTTCTTT. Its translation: CASSPPVRGTEAFF.

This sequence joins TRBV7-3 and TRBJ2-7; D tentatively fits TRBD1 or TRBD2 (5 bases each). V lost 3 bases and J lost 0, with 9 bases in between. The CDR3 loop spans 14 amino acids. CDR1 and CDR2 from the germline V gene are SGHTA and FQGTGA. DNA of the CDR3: TGTGCCAGCAGCTTCCCGGGACCCTCCTACGAGCAGTACTTC. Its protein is CASSFPGPSYEQYF.

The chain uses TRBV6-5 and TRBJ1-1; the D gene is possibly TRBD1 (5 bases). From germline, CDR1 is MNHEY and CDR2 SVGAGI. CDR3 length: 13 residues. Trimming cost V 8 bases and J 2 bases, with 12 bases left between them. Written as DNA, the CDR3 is TGTGCCAGCTATAGAGGGGCTAACACTGAAGCTTTCTTT. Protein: CASYRGANTEAFF.

DNA for the CDR3: TGTGCCAGCAGTGAAGCCTACATCCGCACTGAAGCTTTCTTT. Translation gives CASSEAYIRTEAFF. The V call is TRBV6-1, the J call TRBJ1-1; D is unresolved. The V end was cut by 0 bases, the J end by 4 bases, with 9 bases between. This CDR3 comprises 14 residues. Germline V gene data show CDR1 as MNHNS and CDR2 as SASEGT.

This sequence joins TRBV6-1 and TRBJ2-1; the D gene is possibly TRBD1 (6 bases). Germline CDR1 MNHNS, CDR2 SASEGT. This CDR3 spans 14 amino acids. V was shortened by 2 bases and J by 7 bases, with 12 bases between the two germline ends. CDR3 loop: CASSETGFRNEQFF. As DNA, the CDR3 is TGTGCCAGCAGTGAAACAGGGTTTCGGAATGAGCAGTTCTTC.

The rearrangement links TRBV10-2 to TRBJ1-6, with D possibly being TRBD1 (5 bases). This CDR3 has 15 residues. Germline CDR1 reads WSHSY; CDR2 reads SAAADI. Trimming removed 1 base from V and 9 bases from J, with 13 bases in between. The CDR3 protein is CASSELGTPSSPLHF. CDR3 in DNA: TGCGCCAGCAGTGAGTTAGGGACTCCAAGTTCACCCCTCCACTTT.

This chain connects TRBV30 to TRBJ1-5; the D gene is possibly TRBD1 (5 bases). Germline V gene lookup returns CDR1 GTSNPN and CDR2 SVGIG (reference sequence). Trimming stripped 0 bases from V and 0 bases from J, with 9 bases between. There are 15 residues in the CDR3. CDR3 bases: TGTGCCTGGAGTGTTTCTGGGGCTAGCAATCAGCCCCAGCATTTT. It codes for CAWSVSGASNQPQHF.

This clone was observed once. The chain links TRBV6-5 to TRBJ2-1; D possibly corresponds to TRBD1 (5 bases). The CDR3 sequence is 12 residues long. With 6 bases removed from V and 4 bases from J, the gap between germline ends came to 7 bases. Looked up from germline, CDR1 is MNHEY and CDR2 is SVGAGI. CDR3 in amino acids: CASSNRYNEQFF. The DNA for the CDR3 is TGTGCCAGCAGCAACAGGTACAATGAGCAGTTCTTC.

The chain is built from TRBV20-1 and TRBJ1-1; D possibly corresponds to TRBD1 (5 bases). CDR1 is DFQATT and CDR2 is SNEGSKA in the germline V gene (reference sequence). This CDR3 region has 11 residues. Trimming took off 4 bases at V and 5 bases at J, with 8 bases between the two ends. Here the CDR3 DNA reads TGCAGTGCTACTGGGGGAACTGAAGCTTTCTTT. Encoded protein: CSATGGTEAFF.